This T cell receptor beta chain is from a study of cytomegalovirus exposure and HLA in healthy donors. Study-level findings and limits: The productive fraction for most TCR beta V segments was about 87% or about 30% in an earlier analysis. One later analysis reportedly identified an Asian-associated ancestry cluster that showed fewer N-insertions than the roughly 600-donor mean. It is likely that the observed cluster of highly shared sequence variants was a sequencing artifact. As was reported, the HLA-A and HLA-B alleles of most subjects were accurately predicted from TCR beta sequences.

There are 14 residues in the CDR3. The V and J ends lost 0 bases and 3 bases respectively, with 6 bases between them. The germline gives CDR1 PRHDT, CDR2 FYEKMQ (reference sequence). This clone has just a few counts. Its specificity is not known. The PCR was carried out with 60 Vbeta primers and 13 Jbeta primers. Profiling relied on immunoSEQ multiplex PCR, and the TCRdb table lists in-frame clones only, not all of them. Among approximately 190,000 clones listed, 81% were seen once. This clonotype was sampled from a middle-aged man in good health and CMV-seronegative. This chain connects TRBV13 to TRBJ1-3, with D hard to call. Material for sequencing was PBMCs. The DNA for the CDR3 is TGTGCCAGCAGCTTAGGGACTCGTGGAAACACCATATATTTT. It encodes CASSLGTRGNTIYF.